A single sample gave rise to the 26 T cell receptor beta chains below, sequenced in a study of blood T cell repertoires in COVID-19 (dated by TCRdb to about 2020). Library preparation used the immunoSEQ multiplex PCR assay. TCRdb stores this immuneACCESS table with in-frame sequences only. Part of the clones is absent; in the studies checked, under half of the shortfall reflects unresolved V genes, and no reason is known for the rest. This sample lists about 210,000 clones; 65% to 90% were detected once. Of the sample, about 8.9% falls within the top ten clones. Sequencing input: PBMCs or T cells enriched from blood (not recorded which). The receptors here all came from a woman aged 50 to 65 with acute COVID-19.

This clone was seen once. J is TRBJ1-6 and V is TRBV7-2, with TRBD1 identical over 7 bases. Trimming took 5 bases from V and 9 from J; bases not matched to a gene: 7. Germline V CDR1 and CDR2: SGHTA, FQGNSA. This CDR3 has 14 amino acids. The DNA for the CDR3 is TGTGCCAGCAGCAAAGACAGGGTGGGTTCACCCCTCCACTTT. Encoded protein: CASSKDRVGSPLHF.

CDR3 protein: CAISESRTGETYEQYF. The CDR3 DNA follows: TGTGCCATCAGTGAGTCAAGGACAGGGGAGACCTACGAGCAGTACTTC. V is TRBV10-3 and J is TRBJ2-7, with 9 nucleotides matching TRBD1. Germline V CDR1 and CDR2: ENHRY, SYGVKD. V shed 0 bases, J shed 2 bases, and the junction held 5 bases outside the gene matches. This CDR3 has 16 amino acids.

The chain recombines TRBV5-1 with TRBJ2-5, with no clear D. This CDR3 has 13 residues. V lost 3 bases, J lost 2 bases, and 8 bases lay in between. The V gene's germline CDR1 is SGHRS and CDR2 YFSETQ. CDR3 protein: CASSSQRQETQYF. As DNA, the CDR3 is TGCGCCAGCAGCTCACAGAGACAAGAGACCCAGTACTTC.

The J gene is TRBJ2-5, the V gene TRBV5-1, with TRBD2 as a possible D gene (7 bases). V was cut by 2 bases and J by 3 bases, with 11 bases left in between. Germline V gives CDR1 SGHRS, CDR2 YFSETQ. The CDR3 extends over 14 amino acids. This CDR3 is CASSFAGAEETQYF. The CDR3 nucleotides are TGCGCCAGCAGCTTCGCGGGGGCAGAAGAGACCCAGTACTTC.

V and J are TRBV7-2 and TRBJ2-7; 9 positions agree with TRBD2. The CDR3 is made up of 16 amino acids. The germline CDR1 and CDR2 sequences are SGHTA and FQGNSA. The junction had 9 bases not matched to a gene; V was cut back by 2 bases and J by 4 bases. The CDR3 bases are TGTGCCAGCAGCTTAAAGGGGGTAGCGGGAGCTTACGAGCAGTACTTC. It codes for CASSLKGVAGAYEQYF.

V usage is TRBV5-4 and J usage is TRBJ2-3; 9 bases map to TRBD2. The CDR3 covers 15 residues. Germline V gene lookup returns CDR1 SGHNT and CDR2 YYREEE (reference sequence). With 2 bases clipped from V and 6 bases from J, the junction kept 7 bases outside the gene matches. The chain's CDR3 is CASSLAGGSVDTQYF. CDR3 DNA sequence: TGTGCCAGCAGCTTAGCGGGGGGCTCGGTGGATACGCAGTATTTT.

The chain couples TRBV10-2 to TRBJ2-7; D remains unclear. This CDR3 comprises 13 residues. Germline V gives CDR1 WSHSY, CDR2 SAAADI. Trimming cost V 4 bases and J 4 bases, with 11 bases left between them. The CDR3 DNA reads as TGCGCCAGCAGTGGCGGTCCGAGATACGAGCAGTACTTC. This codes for CASSGGPRYEQYF.

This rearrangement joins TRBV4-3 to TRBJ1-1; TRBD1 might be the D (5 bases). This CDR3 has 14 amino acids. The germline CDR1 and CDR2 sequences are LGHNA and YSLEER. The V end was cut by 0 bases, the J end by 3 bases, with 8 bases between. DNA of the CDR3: TGCGCCAGCAGCCAAGACCCGGGGGACACTGAAGCTTTCTTT. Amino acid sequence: CASSQDPGDTEAFF.

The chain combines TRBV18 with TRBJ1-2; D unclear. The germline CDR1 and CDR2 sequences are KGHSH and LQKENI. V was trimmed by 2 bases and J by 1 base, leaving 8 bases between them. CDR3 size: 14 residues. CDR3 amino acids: CASSPTTLNYGYTF. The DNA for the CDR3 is TGTGCCAGCTCACCAACAACCCTTAACTATGGCTACACCTTC.

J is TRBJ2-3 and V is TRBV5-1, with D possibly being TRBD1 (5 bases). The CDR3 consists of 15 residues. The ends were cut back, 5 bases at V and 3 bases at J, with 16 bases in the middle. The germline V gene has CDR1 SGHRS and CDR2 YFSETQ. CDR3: CASSVQGKGTDTQYF. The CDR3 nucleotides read TGCGCCAGCAGTGTTCAGGGAAAGGGAACAGATACGCAGTATTTT.

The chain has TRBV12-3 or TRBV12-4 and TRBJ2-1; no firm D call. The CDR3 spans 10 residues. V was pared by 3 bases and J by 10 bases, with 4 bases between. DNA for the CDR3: TGTGCCAGCAGTTTCCAGGAGCAGTTCTTC. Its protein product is CASSFQEQFF.

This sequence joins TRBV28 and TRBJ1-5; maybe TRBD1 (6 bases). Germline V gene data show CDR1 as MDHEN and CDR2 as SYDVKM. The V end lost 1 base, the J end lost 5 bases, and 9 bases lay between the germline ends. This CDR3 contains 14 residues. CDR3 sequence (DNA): TGTGCCAGCAGTTTATTTAACAGGGATCAGCCCCAGCATTTT. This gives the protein CASSLFNRDQPQHF.

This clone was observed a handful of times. The CDR3 protein is CASSQDGQLNTGELFF. The CDR3 DNA reads as TGTGCCAGCAGCCAAGACGGACAGCTGAACACCGGGGAGCTGTTTTTT. V usage is TRBV3-1 (or the pseudogene TRBV3-2) and J usage is TRBJ2-2; D is perhaps TRBD1 (6 bases). The CDR3 is 16 residues long. V was trimmed by 0 bases and J by 1 base, leaving 9 bases between them. Germline V CDR1 and CDR2: LGHDT, YNNKEL (reference sequence).

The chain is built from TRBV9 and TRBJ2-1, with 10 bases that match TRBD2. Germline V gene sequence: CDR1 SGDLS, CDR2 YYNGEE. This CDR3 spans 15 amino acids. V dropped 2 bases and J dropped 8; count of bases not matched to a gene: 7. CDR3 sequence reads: CASSVQRGGPYEQFF. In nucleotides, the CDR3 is TGTGCCAGCAGCGTCCAGCGGGGGGGCCCCTATGAGCAGTTCTTC.

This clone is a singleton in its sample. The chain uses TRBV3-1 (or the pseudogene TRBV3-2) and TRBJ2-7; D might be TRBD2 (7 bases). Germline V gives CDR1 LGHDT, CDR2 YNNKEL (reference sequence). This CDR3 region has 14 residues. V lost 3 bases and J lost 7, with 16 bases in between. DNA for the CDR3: TGTGCCAGCAGCCAGTGGGGGGGGGCTCGAGAGCAGTACTTC. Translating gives CASSQWGGAREQYF.

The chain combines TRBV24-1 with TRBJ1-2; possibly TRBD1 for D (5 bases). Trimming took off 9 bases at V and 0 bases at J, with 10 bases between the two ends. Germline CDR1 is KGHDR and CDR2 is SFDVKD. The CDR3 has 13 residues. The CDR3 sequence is CATSGHPNYGYTF. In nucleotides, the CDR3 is TGTGCCACCTCAGGACATCCTAACTATGGCTACACCTTC.

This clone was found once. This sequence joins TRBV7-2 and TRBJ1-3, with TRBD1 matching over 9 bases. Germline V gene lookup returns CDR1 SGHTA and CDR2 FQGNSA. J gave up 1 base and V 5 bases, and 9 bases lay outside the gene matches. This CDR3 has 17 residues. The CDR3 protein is CASSLRGTGISGNTIYF. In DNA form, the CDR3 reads TGTGCCAGCAGCCTTAGAGGGACAGGGATTTCTGGAAACACCATATATTTT. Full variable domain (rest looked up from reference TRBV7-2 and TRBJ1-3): GAGVSQSPSNKVTEKGKDVELRCDPISGHTALYWYRQSLGQGLEFLIYFQGNSAPDKSGLPSDRFSAERTGGSVSTLTIQRTQQEDSAVYLCASSLRGTGISGNTIYFGEGSWLTVV.

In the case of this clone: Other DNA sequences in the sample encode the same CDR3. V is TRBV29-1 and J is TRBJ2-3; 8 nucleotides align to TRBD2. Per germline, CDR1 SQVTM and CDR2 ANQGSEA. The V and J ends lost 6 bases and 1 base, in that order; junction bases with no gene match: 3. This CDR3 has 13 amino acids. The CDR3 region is CSVSSGGTDTQYF. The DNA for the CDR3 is TGCAGCGTCAGTAGCGGGGGCACAGATACGCAGTATTTT.

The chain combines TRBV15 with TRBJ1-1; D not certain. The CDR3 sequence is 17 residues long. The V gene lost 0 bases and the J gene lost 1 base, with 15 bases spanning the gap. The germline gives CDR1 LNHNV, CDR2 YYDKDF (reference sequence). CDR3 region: CATSRDERGPRNTEAFF. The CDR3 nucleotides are TGTGCCACCAGCAGAGATGAGCGGGGTCCCAGGAACACTGAAGCTTTCTTT. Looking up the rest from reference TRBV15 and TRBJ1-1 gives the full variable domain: DAMVIQNPRYQVTQFGKPVTLSCSQTLNHNVMYWYQQKSSQAPKLLFHYYDKDFNNEADTPDNFQSRRPNTSFCFLDIRSPGLGDTAMYLCATSRDERGPRNTEAFFGQGTRLTVV.

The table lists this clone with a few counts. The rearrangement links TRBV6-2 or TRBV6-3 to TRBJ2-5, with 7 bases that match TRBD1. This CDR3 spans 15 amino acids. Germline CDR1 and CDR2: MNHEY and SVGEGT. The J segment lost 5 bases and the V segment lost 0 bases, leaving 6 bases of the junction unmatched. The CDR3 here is CASSYSKTGSETQYF. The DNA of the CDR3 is TGTGCCAGCAGTTACTCGAAGACAGGGTCGGAGACCCAGTACTTC.

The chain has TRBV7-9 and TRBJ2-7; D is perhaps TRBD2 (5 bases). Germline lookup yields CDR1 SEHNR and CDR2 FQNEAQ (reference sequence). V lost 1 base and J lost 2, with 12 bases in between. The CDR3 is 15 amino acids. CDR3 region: CASSLVPGITYEQYF. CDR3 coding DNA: TGTGCCAGCAGCTTAGTTCCGGGAATAACCTACGAGCAGTACTTC.

The CDR3 here is CASSLGLSGTEAFF. The CDR3 region has the DNA TGCGCCAGCAGCTTGGGACTTTCTGGCACTGAAGCTTTCTTT. The chain carries TRBV5-1 and TRBJ1-1; D ambiguous. V was trimmed by 0 bases and J by 4 bases, leaving 10 bases between them. Germline lookup yields CDR1 SGHRS and CDR2 YFSETQ. The CDR3 consists of 14 residues.

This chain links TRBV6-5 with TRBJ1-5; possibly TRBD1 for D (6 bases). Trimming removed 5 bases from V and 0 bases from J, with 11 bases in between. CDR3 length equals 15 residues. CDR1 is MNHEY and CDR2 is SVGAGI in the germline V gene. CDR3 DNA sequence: TGTGCCAGCAGTCGACAGGCCTATAGCAATCAGCCCCAGCATTTT. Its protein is CASSRQAYSNQPQHF.

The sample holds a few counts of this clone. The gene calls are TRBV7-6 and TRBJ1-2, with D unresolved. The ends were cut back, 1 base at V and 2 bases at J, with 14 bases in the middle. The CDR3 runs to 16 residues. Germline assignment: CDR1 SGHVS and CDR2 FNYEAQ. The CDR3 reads CASSLGTGGSNYGYTF. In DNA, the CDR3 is TGTGCCAGCAGCTTAGGTACGGGTGGCAGCAACTATGGCTACACCTTC.

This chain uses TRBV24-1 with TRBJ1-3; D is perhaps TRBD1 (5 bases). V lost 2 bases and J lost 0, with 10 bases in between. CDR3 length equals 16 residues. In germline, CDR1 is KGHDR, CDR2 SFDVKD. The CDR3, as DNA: TGTGCCACCAGTGATTCTGCACAGGCCTCTGGAAACACCATATATTTT. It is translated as CATSDSAQASGNTIYF.

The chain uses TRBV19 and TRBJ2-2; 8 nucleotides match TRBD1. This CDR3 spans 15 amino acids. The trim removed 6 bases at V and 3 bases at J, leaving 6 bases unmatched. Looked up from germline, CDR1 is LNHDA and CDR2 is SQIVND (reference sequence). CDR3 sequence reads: CASSLGQGYTGELFF. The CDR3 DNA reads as TGTGCCAGTAGCCTCGGACAGGGATACACCGGGGAGCTGTTTTTT.